This entry is about one T cell receptor (beta chain). Its target is unknown. The record originates from a study of T cells in localized non-small cell lung cancer. Study-level points and caveats: Among blood samples, higher T cell density accompanied longer overall survival. Sequencing, confined to only one tumor region, leaves heterogeneity possible. Adjacent uninvolved lung tissue had the highest T cell clonality, exceeding tumor. When the top 100 tumor clones were examined, a median around 58 of them also appeared in the adjacent lung, which was paired and uninvolved.

CDR1 and CDR2 (germline): LNHDA, SQIVND (reference sequence). This CDR3 region has 13 residues. Trimming took 8 bases from V and 0 from J, leaving 8 bases between them. Produced via immunoSEQ multiplex PCR; TCRdb's table is partial and in-frame only. In the table there are roughly 58,000 clones, roughly 79% of which are singletons. The chain uses TRBV19 and TRBJ2-1; unclear D gene. The TCR was taken from a man aged 35 to 69 with stage II lung adenocarcinoma. Sequences were derived from PBMCs, sampled before any cancer treatment. CDR3 nucleotides: TGTGCCAGTCGAGAAAGCTCCTACAATGAGCAGTTCTTC. Translating it yields CASRESSYNEQFF.